This entry describes one TCR beta chain. Sequencing was performed with immunoSEQ multiplex PCR; in TCRdb, only in-frame clones are kept and a portion is missing. In the table there are 60,000 to 65,000 clones, 65% to 90% of which are singletons. Germline CDR1 and CDR2: MRHNA and SNTAGT. Trimming shortened V by 3 bases and J by 3 bases, and 5 bases separated the two germline ends. The length of the CDR3 is 13 residues. This specimen belongs to a study of control samples from healthy donors and cancer patients. The sequenced sample consisted of blood. The receptor comes from a man aged 40-49 years in good health. The chain couples TRBV6-4 to TRBJ2-2, with D possibly matching TRBD2 (5 bases). This CDR3 is CASSDSDTGELFF. The CDR3 region has the DNA TGTGCCAGCAGTGATAGCGACACCGGGGAGCTGTTTTTT.